This TCR beta chain originates from a study of OX40 agonist ivuxolimab in advanced cancers. Study overall: Averaging 60 years in age, with a range of about 23 to 90, the cohort was around 85% male.

TCRdb's table, derived via immunoSEQ multiplex PCR, lists solely in-frame clones and lacks some. This sample has about 86,000 clones; 92% occur once, and the top ten carry roughly 1.1%. Germline trimming cut 6 bases from V and 4 bases from J; bases unmatched to any gene: 11. This CDR3 contains 15 residues. Germline lookup yields CDR1 MDHEN and CDR2 SYDVKM. The receptor was derived from an adult with an advanced solid tumor such as melanoma, head and neck, liver or kidney cancer. The chain recombines TRBV28 with TRBJ2-7; 8 bases fit TRBD2. Material: CD4+ or CD8+ T cells sorted from blood, obtained in a trial of the OX40 agonist ivuxolimab. As DNA, the CDR3 is TGTGCCAGCAGGGACAAAGCGGGAGTAACGTACGAGCAGTACTTC. Translated: CASRDKAGVTYEQYF. The complete variable domain, with remaining parts taken from reference TRBV28 and TRBJ2-7, reads DVKVTQSSRYLVKRTGEKVFLECVQDMDHENMFWYRQDPGLGLRLIYFSYDVKMKEKGDIPEGYSVSREKKERFSLILESASTNQTSMYLCASRDKAGVTYEQYFGPGTRLTVT.